This TCR beta chain was recovered during a study of shared T cell receptors in the human thymus (TCRdb year 2021). About the full investigation: The study examined how the human thymus generates shared, self-reactive T-cell receptor alpha chains.

CDR1 and CDR2, looked up from the germline V gene (reference sequence), are LNHNV and YYDKDF. Unmatched junction bases come to 20, with V trimmed by 8 bases and J by 9 bases. Inclusive of the bounding cysteine and phenylalanine, the CDR3 is 17 residues long. Just CDR3 DNA is preserved here, 51 bases in frame from base 1. Preparation of the library involved the immunoSEQ multiplex PCR assay. Held by TCRdb, this immuneACCESS table contains in-frame sequences only and omits some clones. Under half of the omission traces to an unresolved V gene where checked; the cause of the rest is unknown. Within this sample are 640,000 or so clones, with 80% to 90% of them counted one time only. Roughly 0.0087% of the sample rests with the top ten. As regards this clone: There is no known antigen for this receptor. No qualities accompany the bases; no much larger clone lies one base away.

This sample was shared with a second study, whose subject was human thymus T cells. The second paper states: The donors were immunologically healthy infants in Finland who had open corrective cardiac surgery for congenital heart defects. Thymus tissue was obtained as surgical resects removed during corrective cardiac surgery. Usage of V and J gene segments appeared to be biased in both the thymic and the peripheral blood repertoires. Highly overlapping thymic TCR repertoires among unrelated individuals were reported in the related research. The study characterized TCR alpha and beta repertoires from about 8 infant thymus samples and a few related peripheral blood samples. The infant donors were roughly 6 to 250 days old, and the cohort included over 5 males and a couple of females. Thymocytes were freed from the tissue by mechanical means and kept at -70 degrees C as pellets of roughly 9-34 million cells. A QIAsymphony instrument was used to extract genomic DNA from the frozen cell pellets. The immunoSEQ multiplex PCR assay was used to amplify the TCRB and TCRAD loci from a standardized amount of quality-controlled genomic DNA. Amplicons spanned the V(D)J region at a length sufficient to cover the CDR3 and identify V and J genes. The commercial immunoSEQ service was used to sequence amplicons on an Illumina platform. Corrections for primer bias and sequencing errors followed previously described methods, while TCRAD and TCRB definitions were based on the IMGT database. immunoSEQ Analyzer 3.0 and VDJTools were used for repertoire analysis, which covered basic statistics, V/J segment usage, diversity estimates, rarefaction and pairwise overlap. To estimate diversity, the Chao1, ChaoE, Efron-Thisted, Shannon and inverse Simpson indices were applied, and diversity was also estimated on datasets down-sampled to the smallest sample. Repertoire overlap was determined by strict matching of CDR3 nucleotide sequence, V gene and J gene, and Jaccard-based multidimensional scaling clustering was applied. Thymus samples yielded on average about 810,000 unique TCRB clonotypes, compared with around 79,000 from blood samples.

The sequence is built from TRBV15 and TRBJ2-1, with 9 bases matching TRBD2. The material sequenced was thymocytes. The clonotype comes from a boy in the first two years of life with a congenital heart defect. Donor details come from another sample of the same person, matched by shared clones. The CDR3 sequence is CATGARNAGGPTCEQFF. The sequenced DNA: TGTGCCACCGGAGCGAGGAATGCGGGGGGGCCTACCTGTGAGCAGTTCTTC.